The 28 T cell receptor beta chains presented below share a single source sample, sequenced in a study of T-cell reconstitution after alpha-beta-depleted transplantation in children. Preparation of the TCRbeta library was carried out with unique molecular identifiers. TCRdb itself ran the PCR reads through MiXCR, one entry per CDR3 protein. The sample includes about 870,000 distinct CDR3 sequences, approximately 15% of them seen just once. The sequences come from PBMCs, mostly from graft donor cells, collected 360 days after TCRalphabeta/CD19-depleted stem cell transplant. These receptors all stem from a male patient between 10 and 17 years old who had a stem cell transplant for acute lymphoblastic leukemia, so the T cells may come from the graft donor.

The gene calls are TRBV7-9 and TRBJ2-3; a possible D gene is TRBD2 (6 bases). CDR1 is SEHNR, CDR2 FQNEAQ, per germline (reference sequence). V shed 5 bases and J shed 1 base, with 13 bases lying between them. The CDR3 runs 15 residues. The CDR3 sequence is CASSPRGSGTDTQYF. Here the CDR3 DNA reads TGTGCCAGCAGCCCGCGGGGCAGTGGCACAGATACGCAGTATTTT.

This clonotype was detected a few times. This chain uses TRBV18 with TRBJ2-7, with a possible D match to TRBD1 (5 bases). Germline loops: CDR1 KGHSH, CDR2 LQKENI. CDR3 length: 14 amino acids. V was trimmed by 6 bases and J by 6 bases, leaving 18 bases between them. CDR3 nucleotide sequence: TGTGCCAGCTCCCCCACGGTCACAGGTTCCGAGCAGTACTTC. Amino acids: CASSPTVTGSEQYF.

Here the CDR3 DNA reads TGTGCCAGCAGCCATCCCCCCGGATATTTCGCCCCAATAGCGGCGAACACCGGGGAGCTGTTTTTT. Its protein is CASSHPPGYFAPIAANTGELFF. The rearrangement links TRBV4-2 to TRBJ2-2; D is perhaps TRBD2 (6 bases). This CDR3 comprises 22 residues. Trimming cost V 3 bases and J 0 bases, with 29 bases left between them. CDR1 and CDR2 from the germline V gene are LGHNA and YNFKEQ.

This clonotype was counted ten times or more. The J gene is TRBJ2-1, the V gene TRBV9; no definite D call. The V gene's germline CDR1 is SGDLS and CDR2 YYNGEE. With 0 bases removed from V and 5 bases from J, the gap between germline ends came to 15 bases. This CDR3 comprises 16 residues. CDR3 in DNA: TGTGCCAGCAGCGTAGAGTCGTTAGTCACCGACAATGAGCAGTTCTTC. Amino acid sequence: CASSVESLVTDNEQFF.

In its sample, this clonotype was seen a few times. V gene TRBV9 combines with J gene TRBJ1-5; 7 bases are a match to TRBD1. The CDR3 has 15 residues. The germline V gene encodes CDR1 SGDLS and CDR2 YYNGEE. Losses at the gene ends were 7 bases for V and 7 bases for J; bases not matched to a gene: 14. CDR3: CASATVGQADQPQHF. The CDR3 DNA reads TGTGCCAGCGCGACCGTTGGACAGGCGGACCAGCCCCAGCATTTT.

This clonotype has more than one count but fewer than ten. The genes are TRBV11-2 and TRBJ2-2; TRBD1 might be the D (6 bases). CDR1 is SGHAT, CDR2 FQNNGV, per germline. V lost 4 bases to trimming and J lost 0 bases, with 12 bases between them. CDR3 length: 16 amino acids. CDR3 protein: CASSSRGASNTGELFF. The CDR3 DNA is TGTGCCAGCAGCTCCAGGGGCGCTTCGAACACCGGGGAGCTGTTTTTT.

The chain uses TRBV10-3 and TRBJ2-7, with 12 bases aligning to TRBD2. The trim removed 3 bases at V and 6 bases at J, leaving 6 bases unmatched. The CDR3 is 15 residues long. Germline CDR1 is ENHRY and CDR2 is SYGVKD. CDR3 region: CAISDLAGGPGEQYF. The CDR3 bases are TGTGCCATCAGTGACCTAGCGGGAGGGCCAGGCGAGCAGTACTTC.

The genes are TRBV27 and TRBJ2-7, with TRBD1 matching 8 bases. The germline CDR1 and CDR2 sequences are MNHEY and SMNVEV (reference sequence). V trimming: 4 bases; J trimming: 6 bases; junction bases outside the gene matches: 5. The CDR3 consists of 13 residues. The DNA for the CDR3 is TGTGCCAGCAGTTCGACAGGGGTGGGCGAGCAGTACTTC. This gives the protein CASSSTGVGEQYF.

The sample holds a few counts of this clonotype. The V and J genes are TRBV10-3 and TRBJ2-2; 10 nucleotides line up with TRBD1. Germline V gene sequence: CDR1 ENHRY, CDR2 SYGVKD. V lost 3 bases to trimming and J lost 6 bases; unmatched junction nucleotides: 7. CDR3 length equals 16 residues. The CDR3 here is CAISEETGGSSGELFF. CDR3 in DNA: TGTGCCATCAGTGAAGAGACAGGGGGCTCATCCGGGGAGCTGTTTTTT.

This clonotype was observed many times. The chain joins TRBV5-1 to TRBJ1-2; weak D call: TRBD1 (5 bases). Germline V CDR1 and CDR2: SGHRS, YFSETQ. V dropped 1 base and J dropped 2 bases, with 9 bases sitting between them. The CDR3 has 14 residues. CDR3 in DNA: TGCGCCAGCAGCTTGAACCAGGGCAACTATGGCTACACCTTC. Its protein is CASSLNQGNYGYTF.

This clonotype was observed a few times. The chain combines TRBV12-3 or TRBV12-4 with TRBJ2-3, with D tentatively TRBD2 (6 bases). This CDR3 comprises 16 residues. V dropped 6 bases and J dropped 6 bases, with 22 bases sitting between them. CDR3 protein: CASRPGGTLHTDTQYF. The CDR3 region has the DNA TGTGCCAGCAGACCTGGCGGGACCCTTCACACGGATACGCAGTATTTT.

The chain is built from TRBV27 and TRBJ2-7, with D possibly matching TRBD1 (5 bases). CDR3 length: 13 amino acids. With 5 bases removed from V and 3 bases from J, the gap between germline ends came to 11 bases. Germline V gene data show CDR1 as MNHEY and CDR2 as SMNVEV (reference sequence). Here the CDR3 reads CASSPFQGYEQYF. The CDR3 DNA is TGTGCCAGCAGTCCTTTTCAGGGCTACGAGCAGTACTTC.

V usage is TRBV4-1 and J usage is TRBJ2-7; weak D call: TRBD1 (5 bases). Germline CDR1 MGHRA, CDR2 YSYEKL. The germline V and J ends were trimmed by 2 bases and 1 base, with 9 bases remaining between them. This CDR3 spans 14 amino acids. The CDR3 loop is CASSQKDISYEQYF. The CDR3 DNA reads TGCGCCAGCAGCCAAAAGGACATTTCCTACGAGCAGTACTTC.

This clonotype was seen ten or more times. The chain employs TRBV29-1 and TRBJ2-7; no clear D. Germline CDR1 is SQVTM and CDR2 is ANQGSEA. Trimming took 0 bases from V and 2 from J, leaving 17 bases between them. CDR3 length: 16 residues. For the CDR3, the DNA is TGCAGCGTTGAAGAGAGGCCCCAAGGGCGTCCCTACGAGCAGTACTTC. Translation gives CSVEERPQGRPYEQYF.

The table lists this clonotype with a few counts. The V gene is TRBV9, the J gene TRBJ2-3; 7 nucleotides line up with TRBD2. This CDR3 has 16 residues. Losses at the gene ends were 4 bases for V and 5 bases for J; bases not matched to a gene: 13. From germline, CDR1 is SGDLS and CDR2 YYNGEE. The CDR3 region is CASSPPGGRARDTQYF. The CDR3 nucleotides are TGTGCCAGCAGCCCACCGGGCGGGAGAGCTAGAGATACGCAGTATTTT.

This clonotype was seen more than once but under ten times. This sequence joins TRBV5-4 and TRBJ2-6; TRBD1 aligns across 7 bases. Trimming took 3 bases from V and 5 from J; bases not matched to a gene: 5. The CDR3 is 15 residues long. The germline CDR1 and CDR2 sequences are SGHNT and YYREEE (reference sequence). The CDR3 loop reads CASSSTGARANVLTF. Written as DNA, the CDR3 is TGTGCCAGCAGCTCCACAGGGGCGCGGGCCAACGTCCTGACTTTC.

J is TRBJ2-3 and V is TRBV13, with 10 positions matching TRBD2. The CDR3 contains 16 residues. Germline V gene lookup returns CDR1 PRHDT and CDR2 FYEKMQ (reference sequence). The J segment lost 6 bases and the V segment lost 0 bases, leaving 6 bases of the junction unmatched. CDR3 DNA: TGTGCCAGCAGCTTAGGACTAGCGGGACCTCGCGATACGCAGTATTTT. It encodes CASSLGLAGPRDTQYF. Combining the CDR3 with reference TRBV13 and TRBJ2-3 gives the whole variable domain AAGVIQSPRHLIKEKRETATLKCYPIPRHDTVYWYQQGPGQDPQFLISFYEKMQSDKGSIPDRFSAQQFSDYHSELNMSSLELGDSALYFCASSLGLAGPRDTQYFGPGTRLTVL.

The CDR3, as DNA: TGTGCCAGCAGCATCCGGGCCCTTACCTACGAGCAGTACTTC. It translates to CASSIRALTYEQYF. This chain connects TRBV12-3 or TRBV12-4 to TRBJ2-7, with D unresolved. The CDR3 sequence is 14 residues long. Trimming stripped 6 bases from V and 2 bases from J, with 14 bases between.

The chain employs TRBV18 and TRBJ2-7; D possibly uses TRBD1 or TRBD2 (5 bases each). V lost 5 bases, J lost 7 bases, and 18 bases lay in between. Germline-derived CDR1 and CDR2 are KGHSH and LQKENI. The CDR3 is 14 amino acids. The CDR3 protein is CASSFRDPEGEQYF. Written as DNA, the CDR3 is TGTGCCAGCTCATTCCGGGACCCTGAAGGAGAGCAGTACTTC.

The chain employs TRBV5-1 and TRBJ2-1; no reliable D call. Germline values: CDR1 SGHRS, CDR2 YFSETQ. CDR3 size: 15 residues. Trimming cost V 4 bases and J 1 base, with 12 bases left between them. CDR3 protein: CASSDPSRSYNEQFF. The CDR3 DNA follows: TGCGCCAGCAGCGACCCCAGTAGGTCCTACAATGAGCAGTTCTTC.

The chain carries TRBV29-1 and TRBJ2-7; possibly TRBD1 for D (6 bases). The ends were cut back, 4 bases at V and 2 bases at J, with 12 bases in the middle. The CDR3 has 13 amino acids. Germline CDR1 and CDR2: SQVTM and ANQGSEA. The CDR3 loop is CSVVEQGAYEQYF. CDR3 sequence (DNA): TGCAGCGTTGTTGAACAGGGAGCCTACGAGCAGTACTTC.

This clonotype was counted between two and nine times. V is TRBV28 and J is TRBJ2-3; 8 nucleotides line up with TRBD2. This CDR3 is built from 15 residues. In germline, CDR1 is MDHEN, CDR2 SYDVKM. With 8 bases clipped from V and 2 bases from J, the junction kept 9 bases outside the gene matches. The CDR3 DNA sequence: TGTGCCAGCCCCCCCAGCGGGAGAATCACAGATACGCAGTATTTT. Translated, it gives CASPPSGRITDTQYF. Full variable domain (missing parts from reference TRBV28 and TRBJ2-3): DVKVTQSSRYLVKRTGEKVFLECVQDMDHENMFWYRQDPGLGLRLIYFSYDVKMKEKGDIPEGYSVSREKKERFSLILESASTNQTSMYLCASPPSGRITDTQYFGPGTRLTVL.

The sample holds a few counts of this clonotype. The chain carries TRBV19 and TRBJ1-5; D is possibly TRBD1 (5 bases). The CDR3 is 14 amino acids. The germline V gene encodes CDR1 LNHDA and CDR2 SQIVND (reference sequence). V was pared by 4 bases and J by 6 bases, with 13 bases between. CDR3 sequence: CASSTWQGGQPQHF. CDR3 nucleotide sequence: TGTGCCAGTAGTACCTGGCAGGGAGGTCAGCCCCAGCATTTT.

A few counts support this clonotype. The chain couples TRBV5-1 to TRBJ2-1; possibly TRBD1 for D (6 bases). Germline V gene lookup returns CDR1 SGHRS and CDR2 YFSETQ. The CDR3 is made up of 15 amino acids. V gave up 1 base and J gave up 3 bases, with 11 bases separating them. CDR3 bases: TGCGCCAGCAGCTTGTGGGACACCTACTACAATGAGCAGTTCTTC. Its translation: CASSLWDTYYNEQFF. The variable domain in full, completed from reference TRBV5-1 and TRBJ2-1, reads KAGVTQTPRYLIKTRGQQVTLSCSPISGHRSVSWYQQTPGQGLQFLFEYFSETQRNKGNFPGRFSGRQFSNSRSEMNVSTLELGDSALYLCASSLWDTYYNEQFFGPGTRLTVL.

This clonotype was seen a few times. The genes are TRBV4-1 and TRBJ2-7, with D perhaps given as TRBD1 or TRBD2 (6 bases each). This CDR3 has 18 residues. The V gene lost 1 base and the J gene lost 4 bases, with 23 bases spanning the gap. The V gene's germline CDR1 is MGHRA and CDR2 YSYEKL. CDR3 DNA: TGCGCCAGCAGCCAAGTACCGGGGGACTCGAGGGACACTTACGAGCAGTACTTC. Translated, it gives CASSQVPGDSRDTYEQYF.

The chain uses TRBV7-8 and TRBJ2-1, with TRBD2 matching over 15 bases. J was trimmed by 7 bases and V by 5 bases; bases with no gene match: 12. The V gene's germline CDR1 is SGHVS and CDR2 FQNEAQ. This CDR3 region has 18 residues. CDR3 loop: CASSAARTSGRVSNEQFF. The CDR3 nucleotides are TGTGCCAGCAGCGCCGCCCGGACTAGCGGGAGGGTTAGTAATGAGCAGTTCTTC.

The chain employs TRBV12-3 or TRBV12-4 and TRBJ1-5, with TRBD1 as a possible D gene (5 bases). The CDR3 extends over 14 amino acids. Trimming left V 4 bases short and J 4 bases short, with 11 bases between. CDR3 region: CASSWWGLNQPQHF. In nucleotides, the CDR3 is TGTGCCAGCAGTTGGTGGGGACTAAATCAGCCCCAGCATTTT.

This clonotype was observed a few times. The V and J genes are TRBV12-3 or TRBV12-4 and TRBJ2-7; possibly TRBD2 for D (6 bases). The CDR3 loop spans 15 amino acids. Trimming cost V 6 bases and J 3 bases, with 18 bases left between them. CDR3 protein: CASSSISSGLYEQYF. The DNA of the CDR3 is TGTGCCAGCAGCTCCATTTCCAGCGGGCTCTACGAGCAGTACTTC.